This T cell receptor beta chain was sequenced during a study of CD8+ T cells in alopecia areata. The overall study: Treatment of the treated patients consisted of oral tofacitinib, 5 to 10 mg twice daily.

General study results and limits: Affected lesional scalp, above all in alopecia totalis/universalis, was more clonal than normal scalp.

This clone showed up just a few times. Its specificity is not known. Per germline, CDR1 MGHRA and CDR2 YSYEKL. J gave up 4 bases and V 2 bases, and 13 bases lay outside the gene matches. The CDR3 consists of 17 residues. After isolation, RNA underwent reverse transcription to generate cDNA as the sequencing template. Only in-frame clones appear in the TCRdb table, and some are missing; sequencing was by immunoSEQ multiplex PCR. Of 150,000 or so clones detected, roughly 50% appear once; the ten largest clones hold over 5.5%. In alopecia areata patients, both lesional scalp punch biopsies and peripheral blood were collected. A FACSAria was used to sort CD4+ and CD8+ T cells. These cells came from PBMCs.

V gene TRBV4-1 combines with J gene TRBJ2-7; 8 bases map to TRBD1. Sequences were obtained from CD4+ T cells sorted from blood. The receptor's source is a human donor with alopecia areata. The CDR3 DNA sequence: TGCGCCAGCAGCCAATCGACCGGGACAGGCCTCCGATACGAGCAGTACTTC. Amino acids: CASSQSTGTGLRYEQYF.